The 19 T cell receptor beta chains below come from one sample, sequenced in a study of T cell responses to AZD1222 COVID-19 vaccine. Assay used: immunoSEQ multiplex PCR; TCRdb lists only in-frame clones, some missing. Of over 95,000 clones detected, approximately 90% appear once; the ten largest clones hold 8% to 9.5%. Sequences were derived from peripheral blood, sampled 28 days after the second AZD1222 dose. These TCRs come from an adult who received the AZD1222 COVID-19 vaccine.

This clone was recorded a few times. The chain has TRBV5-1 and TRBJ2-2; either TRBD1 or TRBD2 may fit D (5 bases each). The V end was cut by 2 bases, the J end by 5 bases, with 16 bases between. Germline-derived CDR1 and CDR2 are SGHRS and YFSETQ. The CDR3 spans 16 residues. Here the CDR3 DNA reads TGCGCCAGCAGCTTAGGGGACGCTGGAAGGACCGGGGAGCTGTTTTTT. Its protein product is CASSLGDAGRTGELFF.

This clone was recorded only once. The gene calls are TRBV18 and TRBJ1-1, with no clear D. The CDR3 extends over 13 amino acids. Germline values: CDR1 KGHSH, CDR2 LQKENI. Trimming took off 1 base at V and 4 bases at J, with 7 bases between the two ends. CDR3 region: CASSPRFGTEAFF. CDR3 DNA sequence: TGTGCCAGCTCACCACGTTTTGGCACTGAAGCTTTCTTT.

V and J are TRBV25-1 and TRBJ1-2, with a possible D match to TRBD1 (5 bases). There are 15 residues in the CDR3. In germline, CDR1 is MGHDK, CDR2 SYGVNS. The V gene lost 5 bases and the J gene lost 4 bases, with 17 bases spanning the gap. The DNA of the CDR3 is TGTGCCAGCAGTAACTCAGGGTCGGGGGGCTATGGCTACACCTTC. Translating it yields CASSNSGSGGYGYTF.

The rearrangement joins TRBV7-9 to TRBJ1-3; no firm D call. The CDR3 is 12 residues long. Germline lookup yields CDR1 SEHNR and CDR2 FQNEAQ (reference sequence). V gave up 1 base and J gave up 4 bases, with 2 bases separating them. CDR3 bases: TGTGCCAGCAGCTTAGAGGGAAACACCATATATTTT. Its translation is CASSLEGNTIYF.

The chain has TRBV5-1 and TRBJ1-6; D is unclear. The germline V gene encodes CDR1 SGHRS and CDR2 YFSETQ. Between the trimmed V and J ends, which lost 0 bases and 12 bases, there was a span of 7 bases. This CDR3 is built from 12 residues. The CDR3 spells CASSLGGGPLHF. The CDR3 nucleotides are TGCGCCAGCAGCTTGGGTGGAGGACCCCTCCACTTT.

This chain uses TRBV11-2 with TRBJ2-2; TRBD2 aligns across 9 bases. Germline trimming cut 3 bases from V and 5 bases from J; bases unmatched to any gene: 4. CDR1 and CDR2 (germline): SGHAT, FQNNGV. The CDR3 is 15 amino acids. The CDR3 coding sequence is TGTGCCAGCAGCTTTCTAGCGGGAATTACCGGGGAGCTGTTTTTT. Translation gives CASSFLAGITGELFF.

The CDR3 DNA is TGTGCCAGCAGTACCCCGGTGCAGAGACTAGCCAAAAACATTCAGTACTTC. Translated, it gives CASSTPVQRLAKNIQYF. This sequence joins TRBV28 and TRBJ2-4; D remains ambiguous. Trimming left V 5 bases short and J 0 bases short, with 17 bases between. This CDR3 spans 17 amino acids. CDR1 is MDHEN and CDR2 is SYDVKM in the germline V gene.

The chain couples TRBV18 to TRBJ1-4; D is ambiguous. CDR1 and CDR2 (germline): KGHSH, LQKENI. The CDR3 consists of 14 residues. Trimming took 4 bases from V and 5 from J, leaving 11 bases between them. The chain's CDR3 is CASSLGNPNEKLFF. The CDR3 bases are TGTGCCAGCTCACTGGGAAACCCGAATGAAAAACTGTTTTTT.

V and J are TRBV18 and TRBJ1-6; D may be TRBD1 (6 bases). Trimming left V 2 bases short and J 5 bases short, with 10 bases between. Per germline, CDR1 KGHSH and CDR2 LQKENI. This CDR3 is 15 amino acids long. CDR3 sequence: CASSPGTRNNSPLHF. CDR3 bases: TGTGCCAGCTCACCAGGGACAAGAAATAATTCACCCCTCCACTTT.

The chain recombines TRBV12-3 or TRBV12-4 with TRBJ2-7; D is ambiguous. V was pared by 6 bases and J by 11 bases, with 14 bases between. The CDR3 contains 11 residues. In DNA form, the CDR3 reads TGTGCCAGCAGCCTACGGCGCCGGGAGTACTTC. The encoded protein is CASSLRRREYF.

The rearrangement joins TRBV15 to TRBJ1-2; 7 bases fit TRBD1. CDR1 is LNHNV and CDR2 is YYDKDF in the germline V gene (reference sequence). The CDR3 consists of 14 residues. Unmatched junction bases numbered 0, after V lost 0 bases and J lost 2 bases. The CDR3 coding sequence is TGTGCCACCAGCAGAGAACAGGGGAACTATGGCTACACCTTC. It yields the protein CATSREQGNYGYTF.

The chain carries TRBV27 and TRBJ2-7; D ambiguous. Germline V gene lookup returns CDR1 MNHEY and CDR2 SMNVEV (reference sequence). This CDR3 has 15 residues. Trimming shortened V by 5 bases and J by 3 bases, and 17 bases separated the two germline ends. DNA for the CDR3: TGTGCCAGCAGTGTCAAACGGCCAAGAGACTACGAGCAGTACTTC. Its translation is CASSVKRPRDYEQYF.

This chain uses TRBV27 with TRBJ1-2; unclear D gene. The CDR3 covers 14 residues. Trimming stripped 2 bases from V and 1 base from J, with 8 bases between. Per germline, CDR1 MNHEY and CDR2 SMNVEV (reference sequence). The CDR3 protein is CASSLSYDNYGYTF. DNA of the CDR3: TGTGCCAGCAGTTTAAGCTATGATAACTATGGCTACACCTTC.

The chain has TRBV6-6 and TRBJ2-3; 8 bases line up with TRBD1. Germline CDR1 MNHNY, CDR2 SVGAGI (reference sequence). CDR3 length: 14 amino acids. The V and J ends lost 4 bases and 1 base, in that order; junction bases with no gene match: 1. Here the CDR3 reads CASSSGQGTDTQYF. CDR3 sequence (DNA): TGTGCCAGCAGTTCGGGACAGGGCACAGATACGCAGTATTTT.

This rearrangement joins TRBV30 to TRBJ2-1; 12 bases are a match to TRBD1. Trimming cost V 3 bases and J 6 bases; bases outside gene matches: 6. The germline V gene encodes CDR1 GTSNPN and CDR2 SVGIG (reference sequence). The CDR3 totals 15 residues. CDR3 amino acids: CAWSPGTGGRNEQFF. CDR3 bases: TGTGCCTGGAGCCCTGGGACAGGGGGCCGCAATGAGCAGTTCTTC.

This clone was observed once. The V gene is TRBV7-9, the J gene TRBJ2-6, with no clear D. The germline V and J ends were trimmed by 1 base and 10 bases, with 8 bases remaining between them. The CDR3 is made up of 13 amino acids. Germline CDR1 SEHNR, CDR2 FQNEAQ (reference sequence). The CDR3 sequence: CASSLGTTNVLTF. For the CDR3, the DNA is TGTGCCAGCAGCTTAGGGACGACAAACGTCCTGACTTTC.

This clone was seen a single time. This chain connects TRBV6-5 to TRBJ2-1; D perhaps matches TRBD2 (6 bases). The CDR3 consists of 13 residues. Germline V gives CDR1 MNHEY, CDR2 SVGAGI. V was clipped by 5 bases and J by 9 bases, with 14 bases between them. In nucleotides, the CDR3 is TGTGCCAGCAGTAGCGGGCCGGCGGGTGAGCAGTTCTTC. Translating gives CASSSGPAGEQFF.

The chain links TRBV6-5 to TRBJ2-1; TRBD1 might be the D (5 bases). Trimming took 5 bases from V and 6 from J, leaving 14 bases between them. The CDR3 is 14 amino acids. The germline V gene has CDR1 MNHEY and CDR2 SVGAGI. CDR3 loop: CASSNWGSGNEQFF. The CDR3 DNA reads TGTGCCAGCAGTAATTGGGGCTCAGGCAATGAGCAGTTCTTC.

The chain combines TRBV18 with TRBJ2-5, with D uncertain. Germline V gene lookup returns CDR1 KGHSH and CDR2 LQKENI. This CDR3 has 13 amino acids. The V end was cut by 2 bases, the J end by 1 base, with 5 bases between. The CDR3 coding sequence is TGTGCCAGCTCACCAGGGGTCCAAGAGACCCAGTACTTC. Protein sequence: CASSPGVQETQYF.